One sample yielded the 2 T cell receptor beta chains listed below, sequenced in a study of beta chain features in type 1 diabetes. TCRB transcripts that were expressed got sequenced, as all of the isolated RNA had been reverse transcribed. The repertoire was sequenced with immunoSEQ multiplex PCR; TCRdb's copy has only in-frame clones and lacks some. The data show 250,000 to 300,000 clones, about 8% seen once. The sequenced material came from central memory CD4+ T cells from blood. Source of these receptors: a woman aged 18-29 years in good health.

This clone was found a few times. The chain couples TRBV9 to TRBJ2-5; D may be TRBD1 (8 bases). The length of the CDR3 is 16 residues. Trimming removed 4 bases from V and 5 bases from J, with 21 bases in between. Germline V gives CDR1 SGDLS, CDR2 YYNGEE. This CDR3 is CASSPGGQALLETQYF. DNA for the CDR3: TGTGCCAGCAGCCCGGGGGGACAGGCCCTCCTCGAGACCCAGTACTTC.

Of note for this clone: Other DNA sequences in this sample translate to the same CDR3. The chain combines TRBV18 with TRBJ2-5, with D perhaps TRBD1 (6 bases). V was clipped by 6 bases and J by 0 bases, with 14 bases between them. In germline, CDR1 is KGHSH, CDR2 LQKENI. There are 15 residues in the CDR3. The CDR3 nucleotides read TGTGCCAGCTCGCCGACACAGGGCCACCAAGAGACCCAGTACTTC. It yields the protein CASSPTQGHQETQYF.